The 29 T cell receptor beta chains presented below share a single source sample, sequenced in a study of blood T cell repertoires in COVID-19. The data were produced by immunoSEQ multiplex PCR, yet TCRdb's version contains in-frame clones alone and is incomplete. The profile shows around 77,000 clones, approximately 89% of them singletons. The specimen sequenced was peripheral blood. These receptors came from a woman aged 60-75 years with active COVID-19.

The rearrangement links TRBV15 to TRBJ2-3; 13 nucleotides line up with TRBD2. From germline, CDR1 is LNHNV and CDR2 YYDKDF (reference sequence). V lost 1 base and J lost 0; bases outside the gene matches: 7. This CDR3 contains 19 residues. The CDR3: CATSRAPGLAGPSTDTQYF. The CDR3 DNA is TGTGCCACCAGCAGAGCACCGGGACTAGCGGGGCCTAGCACAGATACGCAGTATTTT.

This chain connects TRBV7-8 to TRBJ1-1, with 7 positions matching TRBD1. The CDR3 is 15 residues long. CDR1 is SGHVS and CDR2 is FQNEAQ in the germline V gene. Germline trimming cut 7 bases from V and 3 bases from J; bases unmatched to any gene: 11. CDR3 sequence reads: CASNTLRGRYTEAFF. CDR3 sequence (DNA): TGTGCCAGCAACACCTTGAGGGGGCGCTACACTGAAGCTTTCTTT.

The chain combines TRBV11-2 with TRBJ2-3; 7 nucleotides align to TRBD1. CDR3 size: 15 residues. With 1 base clipped from V and 6 bases from J, the junction kept 7 bases outside the gene matches. Germline V gives CDR1 SGHAT, CDR2 FQNNGV. In DNA form, the CDR3 reads TGTGCCAGCAGCTTAGGACAGGGTAGTTTGGATACGCAGTATTTT. Translation gives CASSLGQGSLDTQYF.

This clone was found a few times. V is TRBV5-4 and J is TRBJ2-1, with 7 bases identical to TRBD1. Germline trimming cut 4 bases from V and 7 bases from J; bases unmatched to any gene: 2. This CDR3 is 12 amino acids long. The germline CDR1 and CDR2 sequences are SGHNT and YYREEE (reference sequence). As DNA, the CDR3 is TGTGCCAGCAGCCTGGACAGGAATGAGCAGTTCTTC. The encoded protein is CASSLDRNEQFF.

The chain uses TRBV5-4 and TRBJ2-1; 13 bases align to TRBD2. Looked up from germline, CDR1 is SGHNT and CDR2 is YYREEE (reference sequence). V trimming: 1 base; J trimming: 9 bases; junction bases outside the gene matches: 1. There are 14 residues in the CDR3. In DNA, the CDR3 is TGTGCCAGCAGCTTGTGGACTAGCGGGAGTGAGCAGTTCTTC. Its protein is CASSLWTSGSEQFF.

The chain joins TRBV7-9 to TRBJ1-2, with D hard to call. Germline V gene data show CDR1 as SEHNR and CDR2 as FQNEAQ (reference sequence). The CDR3 has 14 residues. Trimming pared 4 bases from V and 3 bases from J, leaving 12 bases between. This chain's CDR3 is CASSSHLLDYGYTF. In DNA, the CDR3 is TGTGCCAGCAGCTCTCATCTATTGGACTATGGCTACACCTTC.

This clone appeared once. V is TRBV12-3 or TRBV12-4 and J is TRBJ2-1; TRBD1 matches 7 bases. The CDR3 is 13 amino acids. V dropped 7 bases and J dropped 5; count of bases not matched to a gene: 5. DNA of the CDR3: TGTGCCAGCAAGGACAGGACGAACAATGAGCAGTTCTTC. Protein product: CASKDRTNNEQFF.

V and J are TRBV11-3 and TRBJ2-3; 10 nucleotides line up with TRBD1. With 3 bases clipped from V and 2 bases from J, the junction kept 5 bases outside the gene matches. This CDR3 is built from 16 residues. Germline lookup yields CDR1 SGHNT and CDR2 YENEEA. As DNA, the CDR3 is TGTGCCAGCAGCTTCGGGACAGGGGAAAACACAGATACGCAGTATTTT. Translation: CASSFGTGENTDTQYF.

The genes are TRBV6-5 and TRBJ2-7; D possibly corresponds to TRBD2 (6 bases). This CDR3 is 14 amino acids long. Germline V CDR1 and CDR2: MNHEY, SVGAGI. The V and J ends lost 8 bases and 0 bases respectively, with 14 bases between them. In DNA form, the CDR3 reads TGTGCCAGCGGGGGGACGGCAAGCTCCTACGAGCAGTACTTC. It translates to CASGGTASSYEQYF.

The chain uses TRBV2 and TRBJ1-2; TRBD1 matches at 7 bases. The CDR3 has 14 residues. The junction had 6 bases not matched to a gene; V was cut back by 5 bases and J by 3 bases. CDR1 is SNHLY, CDR2 FYNNEI, per germline. CDR3 coding DNA: TGTGCCAGCAGTCGACAGGGAGTGGACTATGGCTACACCTTC. Amino acids: CASSRQGVDYGYTF.

This chain joins TRBV3-1 (or the pseudogene TRBV3-2) and TRBJ2-4, with a tentative D call TRBD2 (5 bases). This CDR3 comprises 16 residues. Per the germline V gene, CDR1 is LGHDT and CDR2 is YNNKEL (reference sequence). V was clipped by 1 base and J by 9 bases, with 19 bases between them. The CDR3 loop reads CASSQVSGSSAGIQYF. DNA of the CDR3: TGTGCCAGCAGCCAAGTTTCAGGCTCATCCGCGGGCATTCAGTACTTC.

The J gene is TRBJ2-6, the V gene TRBV27; 7 bases align to TRBD1. Trimming took 1 base from V and 0 from J; bases not matched to a gene: 6. The V gene's germline CDR1 is MNHEY and CDR2 SMNVEV (reference sequence). The CDR3 contains 18 residues. The CDR3 sequence: CASSLYDRDSSGANVLTF. The CDR3 nucleotides read TGTGCCAGCAGTTTATATGACAGGGATAGCTCTGGGGCCAACGTCCTGACTTTC.

V usage is TRBV15 and J usage is TRBJ1-1; D perhaps matches TRBD1 (5 bases). V lost 0 bases and J lost 0, with 11 bases in between. CDR3 size: 16 residues. Germline CDR1 is LNHNV and CDR2 is YYDKDF (reference sequence). CDR3 sequence reads: CATSRDGGILNTEAFF. In DNA form, the CDR3 reads TGTGCCACCAGCAGAGATGGGGGGATTTTGAACACTGAAGCTTTCTTT. Combining the CDR3 with reference TRBV15 and TRBJ1-1 gives the whole variable domain DAMVIQNPRYQVTQFGKPVTLSCSQTLNHNVMYWYQQKSSQAPKLLFHYYDKDFNNEADTPDNFQSRRPNTSFCFLDIRSPGLGDTAMYLCATSRDGGILNTEAFFGQGTRLTVV.

The CDR3 is CASSLAPGNEAFF. The DNA of the CDR3 is TGTGCCAGCAGCTTGGCCCCCGGGAATGAAGCTTTCTTT. The chain recombines TRBV5-4 with TRBJ1-1; unclear D gene. The CDR3 runs to 13 residues. CDR1 is SGHNT, CDR2 YYREEE, per germline (reference sequence). With 0 bases removed from V and 7 bases from J, the gap between germline ends came to 10 bases.

The chain is built from TRBV11-2 and TRBJ2-7; 8 bases fit TRBD1. The CDR3 length is 16 residues. The V gene end was trimmed by 5 bases and the J gene end by 0 bases; junction bases not matched to a gene: 9. Per germline, CDR1 SGHAT and CDR2 FQNNGV. CDR3 amino acids: CASSRNNRGSSYEQYF. The CDR3 bases are TGTGCCAGCAGCCGAAACAACAGGGGGAGCTCCTACGAGCAGTACTTC. The whole variable domain, filled in from reference TRBV11-2 and TRBJ2-7, reads EAGVAQSPRYKIIEKRQSVAFWCNPISGHATLYWYQQILGQGPKLLIQFQNNGVVDDSQLPKDRFSAERLKGVDSTLKIQPAKLEDSAVYLCASSRNNRGSSYEQYFGPGTRLTVT.

The chain combines TRBV5-1 with TRBJ1-3; 7 nucleotides agree with TRBD1. CDR1 and CDR2 (germline): SGHRS, YFSETQ. The J segment lost 2 bases and the V segment lost 3 bases, leaving 5 bases of the junction unmatched. CDR3 size: 15 residues. CDR3 nucleotides: TGCGCCAGCAGCTCGACAGGGAGTGCTGGAAACACCATATATTTT. Protein: CASSSTGSAGNTIYF.

Written as DNA, the CDR3 is TGTGCCAGCAATCGGGCCGGGGAGCTGTTTTTT. Amino acids: CASNRAGELFF. The chain links TRBV7-9 to TRBJ2-2; D gene unclear. This CDR3 is 11 amino acids long. The V end was cut by 7 bases, the J end by 6 bases, with 6 bases between. The germline V gene has CDR1 SEHNR and CDR2 FQNEAQ (reference sequence).

The J gene is TRBJ1-2, the V gene TRBV28, with a tentative D call TRBD1 (6 bases). The CDR3 has 13 amino acids. V lost 6 bases and J 5 bases, leaving 13 bases between the germline ends. The germline CDR1 and CDR2 sequences are MDHEN and SYDVKM. Here the CDR3 DNA reads TGTGCCAGCAGCCCAGGACAGCCTTATGGCTACACCTTC. Amino acid sequence: CASSPGQPYGYTF.

The V and J genes are TRBV2 and TRBJ2-3; TRBD2 is a possible D gene (5 bases). V was pared by 4 bases and J by 0 bases, with 11 bases between. CDR3 length: 15 residues. Germline-derived CDR1 and CDR2 are SNHLY and FYNNEI. CDR3 nucleotides: TGTGCCAGCAGTGCTAGCCCGGGTAGCACAGATACGCAGTATTTT. Translation: CASSASPGSTDTQYF.

The chain joins TRBV7-2 to TRBJ1-2; 8 nucleotides agree with TRBD1. Trimming took 5 bases from V and 4 from J; bases not matched to a gene: 12. The CDR3 is made up of 16 amino acids. Per germline, CDR1 SGHTA and CDR2 FQGNSA. The CDR3 nucleotides read TGTGCCAGCAGCCCAGGGGGCGGACTGGGTCCCTATGGCTACACCTTC. Translating it yields CASSPGGGLGPYGYTF.

The chain uses TRBV28 and TRBJ2-7, with 7 nucleotides matching TRBD1. The V gene end was trimmed by 3 bases and the J gene end by 4 bases; junction bases not matched to a gene: 9. Germline CDR1 MDHEN, CDR2 SYDVKM. The CDR3 runs 15 residues. The CDR3: CASSFRQGRIYEQYF. The DNA for the CDR3 is TGTGCCAGCAGTTTTCGACAGGGCCGAATATACGAGCAGTACTTC.

The gene calls are TRBV13 and TRBJ2-1, with D possibly being TRBD2 (7 bases). The CDR3 length is 13 residues. Trimming removed 6 bases at V and 11 bases at J, with 17 bases between. In germline, CDR1 is PRHDT, CDR2 FYEKMQ (reference sequence). Here the CDR3 reads CASRLLSGDKQFF. In DNA, the CDR3 is TGTGCCAGCAGATTATTGAGCGGGGACAAGCAGTTCTTC.

This rearrangement joins TRBV18 to TRBJ1-1; no reliable D call. CDR1 and CDR2 from the germline V gene are KGHSH and LQKENI. The CDR3 is 14 amino acids. V was clipped by 3 bases and J by 2 bases, with 10 bases between them. This chain's CDR3 is CASSPTRENTEAFF. The DNA of the CDR3 is TGTGCCAGCTCACCGACGAGGGAAAACACTGAAGCTTTCTTT.

The J gene is TRBJ2-7, the V gene TRBV5-5; TRBD1 matches 12 bases. The CDR3 is 16 residues long. Trimming took 4 bases from V and 6 from J; bases not matched to a gene: 11. From germline, CDR1 is SGHKS and CDR2 YYEKEE (reference sequence). The CDR3 region is CASSLNPGQGAREQYF. CDR3 DNA sequence: TGTGCCAGCAGCCTAAACCCGGGACAGGGGGCGCGCGAGCAGTACTTC. The entire variable domain, with the rest obtained from reference TRBV5-5 and TRBJ2-7, is as follows: DAGVTQSPTHLIKTRGQQVTLRCSPISGHKSVSWYQQVLGQGPQFIFQYYEKEERGRGNFPDRFSARQFPNYSSELNVNALLLGDSALYLCASSLNPGQGAREQYFGPGTRLTVT.

This chain links TRBV11-2 with TRBJ2-1, with 7 bases aligning to TRBD1. Unmatched junction bases numbered 4, after V lost 5 bases and J lost 12 bases. The CDR3 covers 11 residues. Germline CDR1 is SGHAT and CDR2 is FQNNGV. The CDR3 spells CASSQGDGQFF. CDR3 coding DNA: TGTGCCAGCAGCCAGGGGGACGGGCAGTTCTTC.

V gene TRBV4-1 combines with J gene TRBJ2-1, with 14 bases fitting TRBD2. Losses at the gene ends were 0 bases for V and 9 bases for J; bases not matched to a gene: 13. The CDR3 totals 19 residues. From germline, CDR1 is MGHRA and CDR2 YSYEKL. The CDR3 loop reads CASSQDPPQTSGRAGEQFF. In DNA form, the CDR3 reads TGCGCCAGCAGCCAAGACCCCCCACAGACTAGCGGGAGGGCCGGTGAGCAGTTCTTC.

This clone was observed a few times. V usage is TRBV6-6 and J usage is TRBJ2-2; D perhaps matches TRBD2 (6 bases). The CDR3 covers 15 residues. From germline, CDR1 is MNHNY and CDR2 SVGAGI (reference sequence). Trimming stripped 0 bases from V and 4 bases from J, with 9 bases between. The CDR3 DNA sequence: TGTGCCAGCAGTTACTCCTCAGCGGGCACCGGGGAGCTGTTTTTT. Translating gives CASSYSSAGTGELFF.

The chain has TRBV2 and TRBJ2-1; the match to TRBD1 covers 8 bases. This CDR3 spans 12 amino acids. Per germline, CDR1 SNHLY and CDR2 FYNNEI. With V trimmed by 6 bases and J by 6 bases, 1 base remained unmatched. CDR3 sequence: CASRGQGNEQFF. CDR3 DNA sequence: TGTGCCAGCAGAGGACAGGGCAATGAGCAGTTCTTC.

The V gene is TRBV2, the J gene TRBJ1-5; TRBD1 agrees at 10 bases. The V gene's germline CDR1 is SNHLY and CDR2 FYNNEI. This CDR3 is 14 amino acids long. The J segment lost 7 bases and the V segment lost 7 bases, leaving 7 bases of the junction unmatched. The CDR3 region is CASTRDRGGQPQHF. The CDR3, as DNA: TGTGCCAGCACCCGGGACAGGGGAGGACAGCCCCAGCATTTT.